This T cell receptor beta chain was captured in a study of TIL therapy for anti-PD-1-resistant metastatic lung cancer. Study findings and constraints: Compared with baseline intratumoral T cells, expanded TIL cultures were more clonal and less diverse (roughly 6.5% vs 31%).

Time point denoted: pre-treatment sample, taken before nivolumab and TIL therapy. The tumor samples were excised metastases, mostly pleural nodules or supraclavicular lymph nodes. Enrollment ran from 2017 to early 2020. The libraries were made with immunoSEQ v3. Sequencing was performed with immunoSEQ multiplex PCR; in TCRdb, only in-frame clones are kept and a portion is missing. The repertoire includes 2,500 or so clones, roughly 75% of them detected once, and over 15% sits in the top ten. About this clone itself: What it binds is unknown.

This TCR came from a person aged 25 to 85 with non-small cell lung cancer. Some clones in this sample may be carry-over from other donors' samples. The input for sequencing was tumor tissue, taken at baseline.

The CDR3: CASSFQGLGNTIYF. CDR3 DNA sequence: TGTGCCAGCAGCTTCCAGGGGCTTGGAAACACCATATATTTT. The V and J genes are TRBV5-5 and TRBJ1-3, with D perhaps matching TRBD1 (6 bases). Germline V gene data show CDR1 as SGHKS and CDR2 as YYEKEE (reference sequence). The CDR3 runs to 14 residues. The V gene lost 2 bases and the J gene lost 3 bases, with 9 bases spanning the gap. The full variable domain, its missing parts supplied by reference TRBV5-5 and TRBJ1-3, is DAGVTQSPTHLIKTRGQQVTLRCSPISGHKSVSWYQQVLGQGPQFIFQYYEKEERGRGNFPDRFSARQFPNYSSELNVNALLLGDSALYLCASSFQGLGNTIYFGEGSWLTVV.